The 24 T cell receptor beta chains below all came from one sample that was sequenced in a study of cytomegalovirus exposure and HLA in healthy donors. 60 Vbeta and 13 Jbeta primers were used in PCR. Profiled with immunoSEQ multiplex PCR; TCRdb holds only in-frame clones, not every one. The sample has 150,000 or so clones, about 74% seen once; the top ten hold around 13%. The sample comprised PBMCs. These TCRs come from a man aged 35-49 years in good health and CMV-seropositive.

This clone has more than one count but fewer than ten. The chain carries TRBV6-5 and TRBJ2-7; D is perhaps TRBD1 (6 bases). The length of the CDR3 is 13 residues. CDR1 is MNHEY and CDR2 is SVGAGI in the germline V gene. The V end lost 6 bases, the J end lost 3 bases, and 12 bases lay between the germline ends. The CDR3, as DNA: TGTGCCAGCAGAAACAGGGTTAGCTACGAGCAGTACTTC. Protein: CASRNRVSYEQYF.

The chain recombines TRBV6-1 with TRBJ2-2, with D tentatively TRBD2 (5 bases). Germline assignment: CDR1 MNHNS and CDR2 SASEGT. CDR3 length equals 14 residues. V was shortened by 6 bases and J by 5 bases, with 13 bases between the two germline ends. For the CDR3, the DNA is TGTGCCAGCAGGTTCGCGAGAGGGACCGGGGAGCTGTTTTTT. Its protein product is CASRFARGTGELFF.

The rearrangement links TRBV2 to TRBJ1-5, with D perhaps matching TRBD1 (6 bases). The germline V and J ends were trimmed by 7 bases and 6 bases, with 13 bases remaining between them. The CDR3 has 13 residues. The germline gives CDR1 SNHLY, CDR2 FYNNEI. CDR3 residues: CASNTGSIQPQHF. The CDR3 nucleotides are TGTGCCAGCAATACAGGGTCTATTCAGCCCCAGCATTTT.

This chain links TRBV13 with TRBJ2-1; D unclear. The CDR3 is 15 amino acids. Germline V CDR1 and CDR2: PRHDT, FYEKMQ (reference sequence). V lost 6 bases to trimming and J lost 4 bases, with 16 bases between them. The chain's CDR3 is CASSRGRSPYNEQFF. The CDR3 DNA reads TGTGCCAGCAGTAGAGGTAGATCCCCTTACAATGAGCAGTTCTTC.

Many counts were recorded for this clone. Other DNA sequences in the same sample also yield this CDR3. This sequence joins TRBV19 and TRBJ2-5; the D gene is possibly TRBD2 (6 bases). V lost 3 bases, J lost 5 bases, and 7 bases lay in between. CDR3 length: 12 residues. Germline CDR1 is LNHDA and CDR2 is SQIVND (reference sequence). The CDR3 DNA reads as TGTGCCAGTAGTATCCGGGGGGAGACCCAGTACTTC. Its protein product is CASSIRGETQYF.

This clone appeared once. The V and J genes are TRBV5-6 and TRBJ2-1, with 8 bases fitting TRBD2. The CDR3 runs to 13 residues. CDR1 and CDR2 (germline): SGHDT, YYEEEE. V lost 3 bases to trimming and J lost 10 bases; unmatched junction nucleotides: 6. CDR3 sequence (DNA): TGTGCCAGCAGCTCAGGACTAGCATTGGAGCAGTTCTTC. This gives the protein CASSSGLALEQFF. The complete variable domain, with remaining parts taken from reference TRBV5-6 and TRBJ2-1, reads DAGVTQSPTHLIKTRGQQVTLRCSPKSGHDTVSWYQQALGQGPQFIFQYYEEEERQRGNFPDRFSGHQFPNYSSELNVNALLLGDSALYLCASSSGLALEQFFGPGTRLTVL.

CDR3 loop: CSASQGNEQYF. The CDR3 bases are TGCAGTGCTTCGCAGGGGAACGAGCAGTACTTC. The chain employs TRBV20-1 and TRBJ2-7; tentatively, D is TRBD1 (6 bases). This CDR3 has 11 residues. Germline V gene sequence: CDR1 DFQATT, CDR2 SNEGSKA (reference sequence). The germline V and J ends were trimmed by 5 bases and 5 bases, with 10 bases remaining between them.

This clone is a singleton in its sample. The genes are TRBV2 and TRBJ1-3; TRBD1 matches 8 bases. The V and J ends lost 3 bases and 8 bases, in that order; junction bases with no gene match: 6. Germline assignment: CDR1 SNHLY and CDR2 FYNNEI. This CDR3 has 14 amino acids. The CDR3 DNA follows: TGTGCCAGCAGTGATTCGGACAGGGCGCACACCATATATTTT. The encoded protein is CASSDSDRAHTIYF.

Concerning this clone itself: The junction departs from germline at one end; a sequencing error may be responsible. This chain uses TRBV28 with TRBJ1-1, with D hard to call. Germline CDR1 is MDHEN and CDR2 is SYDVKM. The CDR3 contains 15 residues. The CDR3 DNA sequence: TGTGCCGGCAGTTTAGTCGGCGGCCCGAACACTGAAGCTTTCTTT. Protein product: CAGSLVGGPNTEAFF.

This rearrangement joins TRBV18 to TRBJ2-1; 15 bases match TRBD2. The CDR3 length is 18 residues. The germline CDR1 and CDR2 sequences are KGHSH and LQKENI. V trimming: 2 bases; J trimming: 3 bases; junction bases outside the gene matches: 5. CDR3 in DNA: TGTGCCAGCTCACCAGGGGGACTAGCGGGAGGAGGCTACAATGAGCAGTTCTTC. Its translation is CASSPGGLAGGGYNEQFF.

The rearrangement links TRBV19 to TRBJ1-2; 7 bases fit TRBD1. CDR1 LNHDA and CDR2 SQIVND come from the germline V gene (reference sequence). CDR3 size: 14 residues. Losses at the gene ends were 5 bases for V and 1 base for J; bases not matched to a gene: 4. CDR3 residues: CASSYQGVNYGYTF. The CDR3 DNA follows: TGTGCCAGTAGTTACCAGGGGGTTAACTATGGCTACACCTTC. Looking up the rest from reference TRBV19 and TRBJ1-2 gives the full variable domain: DGGITQSPKYLFRKEGQNVTLSCEQNLNHDAMYWYRQDPGQGLRLIYYSQIVNDFQKGDIAEGYSVSREKKESFPLTVTSAQKNPTAFYLCASSYQGVNYGYTFGSGTRLTVV.

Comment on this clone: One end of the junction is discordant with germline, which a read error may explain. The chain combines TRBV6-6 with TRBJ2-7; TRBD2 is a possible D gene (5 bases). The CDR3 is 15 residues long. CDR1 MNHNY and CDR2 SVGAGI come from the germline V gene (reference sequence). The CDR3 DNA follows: TGTGCCAGCAGCCTCCCCCGAGCGGAGGTTTACGATCAGTACTTC. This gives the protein CASSLPRAEVYDQYF.

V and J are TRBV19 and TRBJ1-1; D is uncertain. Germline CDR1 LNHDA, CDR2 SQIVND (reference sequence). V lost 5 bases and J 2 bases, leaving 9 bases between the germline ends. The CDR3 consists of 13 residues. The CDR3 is CASSVSINTEAFF. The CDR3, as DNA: TGTGCCAGTAGTGTTTCTATTAACACTGAAGCTTTCTTT.

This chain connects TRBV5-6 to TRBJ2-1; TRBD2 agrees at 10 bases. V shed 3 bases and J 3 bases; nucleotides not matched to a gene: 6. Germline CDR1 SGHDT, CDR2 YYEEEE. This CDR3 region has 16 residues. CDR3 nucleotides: TGTGCCAGCAGCTCGTATAGCGGGAGGCACTACAATGAGCAGTTCTTC. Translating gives CASSSYSGRHYNEQFF.

The CDR3 spells CASSIPQGHYGYTF. As DNA, the CDR3 is TGTGCCAGTAGTATCCCTCAGGGCCACTATGGCTACACCTTC. The chain joins TRBV19 to TRBJ1-2, with D possibly being TRBD1 (5 bases). CDR1 is LNHDA, CDR2 SQIVND, per germline (reference sequence). The CDR3 runs to 14 residues. With 3 bases removed from V and 3 bases from J, the gap between germline ends came to 11 bases.

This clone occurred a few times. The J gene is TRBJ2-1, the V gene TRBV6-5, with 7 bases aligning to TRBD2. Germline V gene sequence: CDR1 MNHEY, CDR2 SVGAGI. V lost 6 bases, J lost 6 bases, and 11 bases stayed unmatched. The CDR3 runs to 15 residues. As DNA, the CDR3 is TGTGCCAGCAGGCGAGGACTAGGCCCTAGCAATGAGCAGTTCTTC. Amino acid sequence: CASRRGLGPSNEQFF.

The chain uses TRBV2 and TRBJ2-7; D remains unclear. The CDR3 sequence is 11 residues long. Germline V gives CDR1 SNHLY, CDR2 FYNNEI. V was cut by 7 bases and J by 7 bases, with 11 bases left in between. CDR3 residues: CASIEAREQYF. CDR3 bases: TGTGCCAGCATAGAGGCAAGGGAGCAGTACTTC.

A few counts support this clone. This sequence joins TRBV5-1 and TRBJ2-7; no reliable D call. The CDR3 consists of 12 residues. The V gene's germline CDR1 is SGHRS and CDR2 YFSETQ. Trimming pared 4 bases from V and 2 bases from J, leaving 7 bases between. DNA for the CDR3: TGCGCCAGCAGCGAGTCCCCCTACGAGCAGTACTTC. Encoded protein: CASSESPYEQYF.

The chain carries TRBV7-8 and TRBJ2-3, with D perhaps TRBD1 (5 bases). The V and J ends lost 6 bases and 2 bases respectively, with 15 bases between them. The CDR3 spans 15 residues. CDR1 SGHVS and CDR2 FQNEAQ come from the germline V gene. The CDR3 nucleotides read TGTGCCAGCAGTCCAGGGTGGCGGCCCACAGATACGCAGTATTTT. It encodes CASSPGWRPTDTQYF. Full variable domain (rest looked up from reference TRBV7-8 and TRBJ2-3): GAGVSQSPRYKVAKRGQDVALRCDPISGHVSLFWYQQALGQGPEFLTYFQNEAQLDKSGLPSDRFFAERPEGSVSTLKIQRTQQEDSAVYLCASSPGWRPTDTQYFGPGTRLTVL.

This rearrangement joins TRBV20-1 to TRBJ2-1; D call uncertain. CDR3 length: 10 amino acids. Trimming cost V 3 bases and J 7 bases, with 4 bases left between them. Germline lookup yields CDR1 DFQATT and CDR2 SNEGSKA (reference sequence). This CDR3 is CSASRNEQFF. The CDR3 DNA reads TGCAGTGCTAGTCGGAATGAGCAGTTCTTC.

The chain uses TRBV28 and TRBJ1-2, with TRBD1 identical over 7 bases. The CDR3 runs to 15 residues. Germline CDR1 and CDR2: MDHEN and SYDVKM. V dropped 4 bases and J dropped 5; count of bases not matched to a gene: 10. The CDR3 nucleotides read TGTGCCAGCAGTTCGCGGGACAGACCACGGTATGGCTACACCTTC. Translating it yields CASSSRDRPRYGYTF.

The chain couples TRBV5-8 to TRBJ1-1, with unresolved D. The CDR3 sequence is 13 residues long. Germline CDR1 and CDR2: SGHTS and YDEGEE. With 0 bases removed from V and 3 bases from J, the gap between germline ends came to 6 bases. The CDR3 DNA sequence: TGTGCCAGCAGCTTGGCCCGGGACACTGAAGCTTTCTTT. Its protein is CASSLARDTEAFF.

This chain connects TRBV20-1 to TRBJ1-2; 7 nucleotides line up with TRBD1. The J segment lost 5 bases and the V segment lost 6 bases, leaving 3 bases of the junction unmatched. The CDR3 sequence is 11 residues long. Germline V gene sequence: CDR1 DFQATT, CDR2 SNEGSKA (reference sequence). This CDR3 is CSAGTAYGYTF. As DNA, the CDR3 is TGCAGTGCCGGGACAGCGTATGGCTACACCTTC.

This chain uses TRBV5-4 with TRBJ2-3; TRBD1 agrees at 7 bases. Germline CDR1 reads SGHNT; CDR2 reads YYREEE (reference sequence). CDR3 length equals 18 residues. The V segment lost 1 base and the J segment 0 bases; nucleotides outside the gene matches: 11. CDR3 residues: CASSLRLAGGSSTDTQYF. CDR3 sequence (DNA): TGTGCCAGCAGCTTGAGGCTAGCAGGGGGATCTAGCACAGATACGCAGTATTTT.